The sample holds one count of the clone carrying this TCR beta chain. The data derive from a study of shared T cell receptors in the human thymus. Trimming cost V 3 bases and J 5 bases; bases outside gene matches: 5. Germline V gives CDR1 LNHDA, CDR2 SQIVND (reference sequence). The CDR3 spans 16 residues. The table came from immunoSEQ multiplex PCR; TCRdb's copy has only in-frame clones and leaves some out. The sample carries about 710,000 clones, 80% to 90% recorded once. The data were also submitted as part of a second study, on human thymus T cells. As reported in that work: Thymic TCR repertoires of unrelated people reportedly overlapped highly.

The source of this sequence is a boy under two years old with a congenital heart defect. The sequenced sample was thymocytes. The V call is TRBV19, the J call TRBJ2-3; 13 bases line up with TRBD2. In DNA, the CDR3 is TGTGCCAGTAGTATGACTAGCGGGAGGTGGGTAGATACGCAGTATTTT. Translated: CASSMTSGRWVDTQYF.